This T cell receptor (beta chain) was sequenced during a study of regulatory T cells in long-lasting Graves disease. The time point denotes: persistent/refractory GD, antithyroid drugs over 5 years with positive TRAb. The TCR library was prepared using RNA isolated from PBMCs. Patients hailed from an endocrinology department in Xi'an, China. V trimming: 4 bases; J trimming: 1 base; junction bases outside the gene matches: 4. Germline assignment: CDR1 MNHNS and CDR2 SASEGT. The CDR3 is 18 residues long. CDR3 regions were amplified by Arm-PCR using iRepertoire HTBI primers to build TCR beta libraries. MiXCR, run by TCRdb on the multiplex PCR reads, gives a single entry per CDR3 protein. The sample shows under 500,000 distinct CDR3 sequences, less than 25% of them seen only once. General observations from the study: Relative to newly diagnosed Graves' patients, persistent ones had lower TCR diversity. New patients shared some 980 public clonotypes, and persistent patients shared more, with a few thousand.

This clonotype was observed a handful of times. The antigen remains undetermined. The chain carries TRBV6-1 and TRBJ2-2; 15 positions match TRBD2. The sample was peripheral blood mononuclear cells (PBMCs), taken when the disease was refractory, from a patient treated with antithyroid drugs. The origin of this receptor is a female donor with Graves disease. The CDR3 nucleotides read TGTGCCAGCAGTGTGGGACTAGCGGGAGGAATGAACACCGGGGAGCTGTTTTTT. Its protein product is CASSVGLAGGMNTGELFF.